This T cell receptor (beta chain) is from a study of neurological immune-mediated disorders. Notes on the study in general: The most TCR clonal expansion was seen in HTLV-1-associated myelopathy, whereas the least was seen in multiple sclerosis, below the level in healthy controls.

This clonotype was detected ten times or more. Its specificity is not known. As to time point: longitudinal time-point 1 (baseline). Unsorted libraries were derived from 2 million PBMCs stored at -80 C. Germline values: CDR1 SGHDN, CDR2 FVKESK. CDR3 length: 13 amino acids. Trimming took off 5 bases at V and 0 bases at J, with 7 bases between the two ends. cDNA synthesis was performed by 5'RACE with 10-nucleotide random UMIs. From 15-18 subjects, each sequencing run yielded over 190 million TCR-beta sequences. From the 5' RACE reads, TCRdb called clonotypes with MiXCR, one entry per CDR3 protein. The table has 50,000 to 70,000 distinct CDR3 sequences, 9.5% to 12% seen once.

The TCR originated in a male donor with HTLV-1-associated myelopathy (HAM/TSP). Sequencing input: PBMCs. The chain links TRBV14 to TRBJ1-1; the D is unclear. The CDR3 protein is CASSTHMNTEAFF. DNA for the CDR3: TGTGCCAGCAGCACCCACATGAACACTGAAGCTTTCTTT. The full variable domain, its missing parts supplied by reference TRBV14 and TRBJ1-1, is EAGVTQFPSHSVIEKGQTVTLRCDPISGHDNLYWYRRVMGKEIKFLLHFVKESKQDESGMPNNRFLAERTGGTYSTLKVQPAELEDSGVYFCASSTHMNTEAFFGQGTRLTVV.